Listed below are T cell receptor beta chains from one sample, sequenced in a study of cytomegalovirus exposure and HLA in healthy donors. The method was immunoSEQ multiplex PCR; TCRdb's version includes in-frame clones alone and lacks a portion of them. This table has 120,000 to 150,000 clones, about nine tenths appearing once. The sample was PBMCs. All receptors come from a man between 18 and 29 years old in good health and CMV-seronegative. Both conserved end residues are trimmed from each CDR3.

v_call	j_call	cdr3_aa
TRBV2	NA	ASRPGLADYEQY
TRBV27	TRBJ2-1	ASSLGTSGNNEQF
TRBV6-4	TRBJ2-1	ASSDSQGKDEQF
TRBV9	TRBJ2-7	ASSVAGVVGGEGYEQY
TRBV5-4	TRBJ2-1	ASSPEARGAYNEQF
TRBV27	TRBJ1-1	ASRPRTGVMNTEAF
TRBV5-6	TRBJ1-6	ASSLQVPNSPLH
TRBV11-2	TRBJ2-7	ASSVDRGAPYEQY
TRBV13	TRBJ1-4	ASSLGGASDEKLF
TRBV6-1	TRBJ1-2	ASSEGPGGGYT
TRBV11-2	TRBJ1-1	ASSLDRNTEAF
TRBV2	TRBJ2-1	ASSDISTSLEQF
TRBV7-9	TRBJ2-3	ASSLSSGGTDTQY
TRBV2	TRBJ1-2	ASSVSGTKGYGYT
TRBV4-3	TRBJ2-6	ASSQVSGNGANVLT
TRBV4-1	TRBJ2-5	ASSQDHSSGIQETQY
TRBV4-2	TRBJ1-2	ASSQDLEPFYGYT
TRBV5-8	TRBJ1-2	ASSTGTATGGYT
TRBV2	TRBJ2-5	ASSRVRVETQY
TRBV4-3	TRBJ2-2	ASSQGTATNTGELF
TRBV9	TRBJ1-1	ASSSGRENTEAF
TRBV9	TRBJ2-3	ASSVAPTGDTQY
TRBV19	TRBJ2-5	ASSIRREAPHQY
TRBV2	TRBJ1-3	ASSARQGRNTIY
TRBV9	TRBJ2-1	ASSTSGASYNEQF
TRBV5-4	TRBJ2-5	ASSWNRAETQY
TRBV6-5	TRBJ2-2	ASSYSGGTGELF
TRBV10-3	TRBJ1-5	ATVQGLSNQPQH
TRBV30	TRBJ1-2	AWSVVRGDYGYT
TRBV6-5	TRBJ1-2	ASSYSTGFGYT
TRBV27	TRBJ2-1	ASSRQTYNEQF
TRBV29-1	TRBJ1-1	SVEDLSLTEAF
TRBV7-2	TRBJ2-7	ASSPLAGGPVEQY
TRBV9	TRBJ2-7	ASSVATSGAYEQY
TRBV6-1	TRBJ2-5	ASSGDWTSGGAEETQY
TRBV7-2	TRBJ1-2	ASSLVVFLQGDGYT
TRBV7-8	TRBJ1-1	ASSLTGGTMNTEAF
TRBV5-1	TRBJ2-1	ASSLAGKVGDDEQF
TRBV5-1	TRBJ2-2	ASSLPTGGNTGELF
TRBV11-2	TRBJ2-1	ASRKPGLENNEQF
TRBV18	TRBJ1-6	ASSLNRGRLNSPLH
TRBV6-6	TRBJ1-2	ATLPPDRGMGYT
TRBV12-5	TRBJ2-3	ASGLVLAGGADTQY
TRBV4-2	TRBJ1-1	ASSQMTGIETLNTEAF
TRBV27	TRBJ2-1	ASRSGKMSYNEQF
TRBV25-1	TRBJ1-1	ASSGVGTGDTEAF
TRBV11-3	TRBJ1-3	ASSPQTGGLSGNTIY
TRBV5-6	TRBJ2-1	ASSTSVEQF
TRBV5-1	TRBJ2-5	ASSLTGQVQETQY
TRBV9	TRBJ1-3	ASSPRTGMSTGNTIY
TRBV11-3	TRBJ2-3	ASSLRGSGIDTQY
TRBV5-1	TRBJ2-5	ASSGLLARGETQY
TRBV10-1	TRBJ1-6	ASSDRNDSPLH
TRBV7-9	TRBJ2-7	ASSLGSPYEQY
TRBV19	TRBJ1-1	ASSPGGANTEAF
TRBV29-1	TRBJ1-3	SVAGISGNTIY